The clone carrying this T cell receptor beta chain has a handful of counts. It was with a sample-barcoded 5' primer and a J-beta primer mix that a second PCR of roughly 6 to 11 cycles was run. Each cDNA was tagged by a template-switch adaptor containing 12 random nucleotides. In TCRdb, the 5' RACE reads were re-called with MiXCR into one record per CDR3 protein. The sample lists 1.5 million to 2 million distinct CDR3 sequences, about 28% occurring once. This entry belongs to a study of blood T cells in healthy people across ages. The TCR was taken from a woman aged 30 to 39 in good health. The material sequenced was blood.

CDR3 region: CSGLGPDYGYTF. In nucleotides, the CDR3 is TGCAGCGGTCTGGGGCCCGACTATGGCTACACCTTC. The rearrangement joins TRBV29-1 to TRBJ1-2; a possible D gene is TRBD1 (5 bases). The CDR3 is 12 residues long. The germline V gene encodes CDR1 SQVTM and CDR2 ANQGSEA. V was pared by 7 bases and J by 3 bases, with 12 bases between. Combining the CDR3 with reference TRBV29-1 and TRBJ1-2 gives the whole variable domain SAVISQKPSRDICQRGTSLTIQCQVDSQVTMMFWYRQQPGQSLTLIATANQGSEATYESGFVIDKFPISRPNLTFSTLTVSNMSPEDSSIYLCSGLGPDYGYTFGSGTRLTVV.